The subject of this entry is one T cell receptor beta chain. Cohort placement rested on clinical history that participants reported themselves. V lost 2 bases and J lost 3, with 17 bases in between. The germline V gene has CDR1 MNHEY and CDR2 SVGEGT. This CDR3 is 16 amino acids long. Repertoires were generated with immunoSEQ multiplex PCR, while TCRdb's copy carries only in-frame clones and drops some. Of under 250,000 clones listed, about nine tenths are singletons. The record originates from a study of blood T cell repertoires in COVID-19. Study summary: Sites in the United States, Italy and Spain provided acute and convalescent COVID-19 samples. T cells, B-cell-depleted T cells, or PBMCs supplied cDNA or gDNA.

Sequencing was done on a sample of PBMCs or T cells enriched from blood (not recorded which). The chain recombines TRBV6-2 or TRBV6-3 with TRBJ2-7; a possible D gene is TRBD1 (6 bases). The receptor's source is a woman in her 30s with acute COVID-19. Here the CDR3 reads CASSYPQGTLSYEQYF. The CDR3 DNA sequence: TGTGCCAGCAGTTACCCCCAGGGGACACTGAGCTACGAGCAGTACTTC.